Following are 20 T cell receptor beta chains from one sample sequenced in a study of monozygotic twins with cystic fibrosis. The method was immunoSEQ multiplex PCR; TCRdb's version includes in-frame clones alone and lacks a portion of them. The sample has tens of thousands of clones; about 90% are singletons. Source material: blood. These receptor sequences come from a boy aged 2 to 9 with cystic fibrosis.

The chain combines TRBV5-6 with TRBJ1-1; D ambiguous. The CDR3 runs 17 residues. Germline V gene sequence: CDR1 SGHDT, CDR2 YYEEEE. With 5 bases removed from V and 5 bases from J, the gap between germline ends came to 25 bases. This chain's CDR3 is CASRFKFRPSGKTEAFF. The CDR3 DNA follows: TGTGCCAGCAGGTTCAAGTTCCGGCCCTCGGGGAAGACTGAAGCTTTCTTT.

The chain uses TRBV2 and TRBJ2-1; TRBD2 matches at 13 bases. Germline values: CDR1 SNHLY, CDR2 FYNNEI. After removal of 5 bases from V and 1 base from J, the junction contained 11 bases not matched to a gene. CDR3 size: 19 residues. The CDR3 DNA reads as TGTGCCAGCAGTCGACTAGCGGGGGGCCCGAGTCTTTCCTACAATGAGCAGTTCTTC. Translated: CASSRLAGGPSLSYNEQFF.

This clone has just one count. The chain carries TRBV19 and TRBJ1-1; no reliable D call. Looked up from germline, CDR1 is LNHDA and CDR2 is SQIVND (reference sequence). Trimming removed 7 bases at V and 1 base at J, with 13 bases between. The CDR3 totals 14 residues. As DNA, the CDR3 is TGTGCCAGTAAGGGTTTAATGGAGAACACTGAAGCTTTCTTT. Protein: CASKGLMENTEAFF.

V and J are TRBV2 and TRBJ2-7; TRBD1 matches at 8 bases. The CDR3 covers 13 residues. Germline assignment: CDR1 SNHLY and CDR2 FYNNEI. The junction had 9 bases not matched to a gene; V was cut back by 7 bases and J by 7 bases. The CDR3: CASNGQGAVEQYF. The CDR3 nucleotides are TGTGCCAGCAACGGGCAGGGGGCGGTTGAGCAGTACTTC. Based on the CDR3 plus reference TRBV2 and TRBJ2-7, the full variable domain is EPEVTQTPSHQVTQMGQEVILRCVPISNHLYFYWYRQILGQKVEFLVSFYNNEISEKSEIFDDQFSVERPDGSNFTLKIRSTKLEDSAMYFCASNGQGAVEQYFGPGTRLTVT.

The rearrangement links TRBV29-1 to TRBJ1-1, with a possible D match to TRBD1 (5 bases). The CDR3 spans 13 residues. Trimming pared 5 bases from V and 6 bases from J, leaving 16 bases between. Germline V gives CDR1 SQVTM, CDR2 ANQGSEA. CDR3 amino acids: CSVFDSVNAEAFF. In DNA, the CDR3 is TGCAGCGTTTTCGACAGCGTAAACGCTGAAGCTTTCTTT.

The gene calls are TRBV5-6 and TRBJ1-2, with 7 bases lining up with TRBD1. CDR3 length: 15 amino acids. The germline V gene has CDR1 SGHDT and CDR2 YYEEEE. Trimming cost V 0 bases and J 3 bases; bases outside gene matches: 5. CDR3 nucleotide sequence: TGTGCCAGCAGCTTGGCCTGGCAGGGGGACTATGGCTACACCTTC. Residues: CASSLAWQGDYGYTF.

The chain employs TRBV6-5 and TRBJ2-5; no definite D call. The germline CDR1 and CDR2 sequences are MNHEY and SVGAGI. The CDR3 is 14 amino acids. V lost 4 bases to trimming and J lost 3 bases, with 12 bases between them. CDR3: CASSFTRTEETQYF. The CDR3 DNA is TGTGCCAGCAGTTTCACCCGGACGGAAGAGACCCAGTACTTC.

The genes are TRBV2 and TRBJ2-5, with D perhaps assigned TRBD1 or TRBD2 (5 bases each). CDR3 length: 14 residues. Germline-derived CDR1 and CDR2 are SNHLY and FYNNEI. V gave up 6 bases and J gave up 4 bases, with 15 bases separating them. CDR3 DNA: TGTGCCAGCAGCCCGGGACCACGCCCAGAGACCCAGTACTTC. This encodes CASSPGPRPETQYF. Full variable domain (rest looked up from reference TRBV2 and TRBJ2-5): EPEVTQTPSHQVTQMGQEVILRCVPISNHLYFYWYRQILGQKVEFLVSFYNNEISEKSEIFDDQFSVERPDGSNFTLKIRSTKLEDSAMYFCASSPGPRPETQYFGPGTRLLVL.

The rearrangement uses TRBV6-5 and TRBJ1-4; 9 nucleotides line up with TRBD1. This CDR3 contains 15 residues. V gave up 4 bases and J gave up 8 bases; unmatched junction bases: 8. CDR1 is MNHEY, CDR2 SVGAGI, per germline. The CDR3 region is CASSSGDRALEKLFF. CDR3 in DNA: TGTGCCAGCAGTTCGGGGGACAGGGCCCTGGAAAAACTGTTTTTT.

This clone has a single count. V and J are TRBV7-8 and TRBJ1-3, with no clear D. The ends were cut back, 5 bases at V and 0 bases at J, with 14 bases in the middle. The CDR3 sequence is 16 residues long. Germline V gene lookup returns CDR1 SGHVS and CDR2 FQNEAQ. CDR3 nucleotide sequence: TGTGCCAGCAGCGAGTCAGAAGATTCCTCTGGAAACACCATATATTTT. This gives the protein CASSESEDSSGNTIYF.

The genes are TRBV4-1 and TRBJ2-3, with 9 bases identical to TRBD2. The CDR3 is 19 amino acids. The germline CDR1 and CDR2 sequences are MGHRA and YSYEKL. V dropped 4 bases and J dropped 0; count of bases not matched to a gene: 14. CDR3 protein: CASSRTSVSPSRSTDTQYF. DNA for the CDR3: TGCGCCAGCAGCCGGACTAGCGTTAGCCCCTCGAGGAGCACAGATACGCAGTATTTT.

The chain joins TRBV10-3 to TRBJ1-3; D not resolved. The V and J ends lost 0 bases and 1 base respectively, with 7 bases between them. This CDR3 is built from 15 residues. Germline assignment: CDR1 ENHRY and CDR2 SYGVKD. CDR3 nucleotide sequence: TGTGCCATCAGTGAGTCGGGAGGATCTGGAAACACCATATATTTT. Its protein product is CAISESGGSGNTIYF.

This clone was found a few times. The CDR3 DNA reads as TGTGCCAGCAGCGTAGCACAGAACACTGAAGCTTTCTTT. Translated, it gives CASSVAQNTEAFF. This sequence joins TRBV9 and TRBJ1-1; D ambiguous. V was pared by 0 bases and J by 1 base, with 4 bases between. The CDR3 sequence is 13 residues long. Germline values: CDR1 SGDLS, CDR2 YYNGEE.

The V and J genes are TRBV4-3 and TRBJ2-7; 8 positions agree with TRBD2. CDR3 length: 17 amino acids. V shed 0 bases, J shed 4 bases, and the junction held 11 bases outside the gene matches. Germline loops: CDR1 LGHNA, CDR2 YSLEER. CDR3 DNA: TGCGCCAGCAGCCAAGATATTGGACTAGCAGGTTCATACGAGCAGTACTTC. This translates into CASSQDIGLAGSYEQYF.

V usage is TRBV9 and J usage is TRBJ2-2; no definite D call. The CDR3 is 12 amino acids. Trimming removed 4 bases from V and 8 bases from J, with 9 bases in between. Per germline, CDR1 SGDLS and CDR2 YYNGEE. The CDR3 bases are TGTGCCAGCAGCACCCAGACGGGGGAGCTGTTTTTT. It encodes CASSTQTGELFF.

This chain connects TRBV11-3 to TRBJ2-1; a weak D match, TRBD1 (6 bases). CDR1 is SGHNT and CDR2 is YENEEA in the germline V gene. This CDR3 region has 13 residues. Trimming stripped 2 bases from V and 12 bases from J, with 14 bases between. DNA of the CDR3: TGTGCCAGCAGCTTAACAGGGACGTCAGGGCAGTTCTTC. Translating it yields CASSLTGTSGQFF.

The chain couples TRBV27 to TRBJ1-1; D unresolved. Looked up from germline, CDR1 is MNHEY and CDR2 is SMNVEV (reference sequence). The CDR3 consists of 13 residues. Trimming took off 5 bases at V and 0 bases at J, with 7 bases between the two ends. The CDR3 sequence: CASSPNLNTEAFF. CDR3 bases: TGTGCCAGCAGTCCAAATCTGAACACTGAAGCTTTCTTT.

This clone has a handful of counts. The gene calls are TRBV19 and TRBJ2-6; 9 nucleotides line up with TRBD1. CDR1 is LNHDA, CDR2 SQIVND, per germline (reference sequence). The CDR3 sequence is 18 residues long. V lost 7 bases to trimming and J lost 2 bases; unmatched junction nucleotides: 12. In nucleotides, the CDR3 is TGTGCCAGTATGAAGCGGGACAGGGAATTCCCTGGGGCCAACGTCCTGACTTTC. Its protein product is CASMKRDREFPGANVLTF.

The chain couples TRBV5-1 to TRBJ2-7, with D perhaps TRBD2 (7 bases). This CDR3 region has 13 residues. V dropped 4 bases and J dropped 2 bases, with 10 bases sitting between them. Germline V lookup: CDR1 SGHRS, CDR2 YFSETQ. The CDR3 here is CASSTGGPYEQYF. CDR3 nucleotides: TGCGCCAGCAGCACGGGGGGCCCCTACGAGCAGTACTTC.

The V call is TRBV4-1, the J call TRBJ2-7; no clear D gene. V lost 0 bases to trimming and J lost 2 bases, with 5 bases between them. Germline CDR1 MGHRA, CDR2 YSYEKL. The CDR3 consists of 13 residues. CDR3: CASSQDATYEQYF. The CDR3 DNA follows: TGCGCCAGCAGCCAAGATGCGACCTACGAGCAGTACTTC.